Each of the 3 T cell receptor beta chains below was sequenced from the same sample in a study of T cells in localized non-small cell lung cancer. Data came from immunoSEQ multiplex PCR; TCRdb stores just in-frame clones and leaves some out. The table has 130,000 or so clones, 80% to 90% seen once. The sequences come from peripheral blood, collected before any cancer treatment. The receptors originated from a female donor older than 55 with stage I lung adenocarcinoma.

The genes are TRBV5-1 and TRBJ2-4; 8 bases are shared with TRBD1. V lost 4 bases and J lost 0; bases outside the gene matches: 6. The CDR3 is 16 residues long. Germline-derived CDR1 and CDR2 are SGHRS and YFSETQ. The CDR3 protein is CASSPRGPLAKNIQYF. The CDR3 region has the DNA TGCGCCAGCAGCCCCAGGGGGCCACTAGCCAAAAACATTCAGTACTTC.

The V gene is TRBV5-1, the J gene TRBJ2-7; 7 bases agree with TRBD1. Per germline, CDR1 SGHRS and CDR2 YFSETQ. V trimming: 4 bases; J trimming: 6 bases; junction bases outside the gene matches: 16. The CDR3 consists of 16 residues. The CDR3 nucleotides are TGCGCCAGCAGCACCTCGACAGGGAGTGGTCTCTCCGAGCAGTACTTC. It is translated as CASSTSTGSGLSEQYF.

The CDR3 DNA sequence: TGTGCCAGCAGACAGGGACTAGCGTCTAGTGAGCAGTTCTTC. This translates into CASRQGLASSEQFF. The chain has TRBV5-5 and TRBJ2-1; TRBD2 matches at 10 bases. V dropped 5 bases and J dropped 9; count of bases not matched to a gene: 8. The CDR3 extends over 14 amino acids. CDR1 and CDR2 (germline): SGHKS, YYEKEE (reference sequence).